The 6 T cell receptor beta chains below were found in one sample sequenced in a study of T-cell reconstitution after alpha-beta-depleted transplantation in children. Unique molecular identifiers were incorporated during preparation of the TCRbeta library. TCRdb processed the PCR reads anew with MiXCR; each CDR3 protein has one entry. The top ten clones hold around 13% of a sample with more than 400,000 distinct CDR3 sequences, over 9.5% of them seen once. The source was PBMCs, mostly from graft donor cells, collected 180 days after TCRalphabeta/CD19-depleted stem cell transplant. The receptor set was obtained from a female patient aged 2-10 years who had a stem cell transplant for aplastic anemia, so the T cells may come from the graft donor.

V usage is TRBV12-3 or TRBV12-4 and J usage is TRBJ2-2; 9 nucleotides align to TRBD1. The CDR3 length is 15 residues. The V segment lost 7 bases and the J segment 5 bases; nucleotides outside the gene matches: 8. CDR3 sequence reads: CASNPGTGRTGELFF. CDR3 sequence (DNA): TGTGCCAGCAACCCAGGGACAGGGCGGACCGGGGAGCTGTTTTTT.

The table lists this clonotype with many counts. V is TRBV21-1 and J is TRBJ2-3; TRBD2 is the table's D call and was not checked against the DNA. TRBV21-1 is deemed a pseudogene. The length of the CDR3 is 17 residues. DNA of the CDR3: TGTGCCAGCAGCATCAAAAAAAAAGCGGGATGCACAGATACGCAGTATTTT. Encoded protein: CASSIKKKAGCTDTQYF.

V gene TRBV15 combines with J gene TRBJ2-1; D might be TRBD2 (5 bases). V was shortened by 5 bases and J by 2 bases, with 16 bases between the two germline ends. This CDR3 comprises 16 residues. Germline assignment: CDR1 LNHNV and CDR2 YYDKDF (reference sequence). CDR3: CATSQEPERAYNEQFF. The DNA of the CDR3 is TGTGCCACCAGCCAAGAGCCAGAGAGGGCCTACAATGAGCAGTTCTTC. The full variable domain, in which reference TRBV15 and TRBJ2-1 provide the parts outside the CDR3, is DAMVIQNPRYQVTQFGKPVTLSCSQTLNHNVMYWYQQKSSQAPKLLFHYYDKDFNNEADTPDNFQSRRPNTSFCFLDIRSPGLGDTAMYLCATSQEPERAYNEQFFGPGTRLTVL.

The DNA for the CDR3 is TGTGCTAGCTCTCCAGAGGGGGCCTACACCGGGGAGCTGTTTTTT. Translating it yields CASSPEGAYTGELFF. The chain has TRBV12-5 and TRBJ2-2, with 7 bases identical to TRBD1. Losses at the gene ends were 9 bases for V and 3 bases for J; bases not matched to a gene: 10. The germline V gene encodes CDR1 LGHNT and CDR2 FRNRAP. There are 15 residues in the CDR3.

In its sample, this clonotype was seen a few times. The CDR3 DNA is TGTGCCAGCAGTTTCAGGGGGCCTTCACCCCTCCACTTT. The encoded protein is CASSFRGPSPLHF. The gene calls are TRBV28 and TRBJ1-6; TRBD1 aligns across 8 bases. Trimming cost V 3 bases and J 9 bases; bases outside gene matches: 1. Germline V CDR1 and CDR2: MDHEN, SYDVKM. The CDR3 length is 13 residues.

This clonotype was seen more than once but under ten times. The rearrangement uses TRBV28 and TRBJ1-4; the match to TRBD1 covers 10 bases. The V segment lost 6 bases and the J segment 5 bases; nucleotides outside the gene matches: 9. Per germline, CDR1 MDHEN and CDR2 SYDVKM. The CDR3 spans 16 residues. The CDR3 here is CASSFPQTGGNEKLFF. CDR3 sequence (DNA): TGTGCCAGCAGCTTTCCCCAGACAGGGGGCAATGAAAAACTGTTTTTT.